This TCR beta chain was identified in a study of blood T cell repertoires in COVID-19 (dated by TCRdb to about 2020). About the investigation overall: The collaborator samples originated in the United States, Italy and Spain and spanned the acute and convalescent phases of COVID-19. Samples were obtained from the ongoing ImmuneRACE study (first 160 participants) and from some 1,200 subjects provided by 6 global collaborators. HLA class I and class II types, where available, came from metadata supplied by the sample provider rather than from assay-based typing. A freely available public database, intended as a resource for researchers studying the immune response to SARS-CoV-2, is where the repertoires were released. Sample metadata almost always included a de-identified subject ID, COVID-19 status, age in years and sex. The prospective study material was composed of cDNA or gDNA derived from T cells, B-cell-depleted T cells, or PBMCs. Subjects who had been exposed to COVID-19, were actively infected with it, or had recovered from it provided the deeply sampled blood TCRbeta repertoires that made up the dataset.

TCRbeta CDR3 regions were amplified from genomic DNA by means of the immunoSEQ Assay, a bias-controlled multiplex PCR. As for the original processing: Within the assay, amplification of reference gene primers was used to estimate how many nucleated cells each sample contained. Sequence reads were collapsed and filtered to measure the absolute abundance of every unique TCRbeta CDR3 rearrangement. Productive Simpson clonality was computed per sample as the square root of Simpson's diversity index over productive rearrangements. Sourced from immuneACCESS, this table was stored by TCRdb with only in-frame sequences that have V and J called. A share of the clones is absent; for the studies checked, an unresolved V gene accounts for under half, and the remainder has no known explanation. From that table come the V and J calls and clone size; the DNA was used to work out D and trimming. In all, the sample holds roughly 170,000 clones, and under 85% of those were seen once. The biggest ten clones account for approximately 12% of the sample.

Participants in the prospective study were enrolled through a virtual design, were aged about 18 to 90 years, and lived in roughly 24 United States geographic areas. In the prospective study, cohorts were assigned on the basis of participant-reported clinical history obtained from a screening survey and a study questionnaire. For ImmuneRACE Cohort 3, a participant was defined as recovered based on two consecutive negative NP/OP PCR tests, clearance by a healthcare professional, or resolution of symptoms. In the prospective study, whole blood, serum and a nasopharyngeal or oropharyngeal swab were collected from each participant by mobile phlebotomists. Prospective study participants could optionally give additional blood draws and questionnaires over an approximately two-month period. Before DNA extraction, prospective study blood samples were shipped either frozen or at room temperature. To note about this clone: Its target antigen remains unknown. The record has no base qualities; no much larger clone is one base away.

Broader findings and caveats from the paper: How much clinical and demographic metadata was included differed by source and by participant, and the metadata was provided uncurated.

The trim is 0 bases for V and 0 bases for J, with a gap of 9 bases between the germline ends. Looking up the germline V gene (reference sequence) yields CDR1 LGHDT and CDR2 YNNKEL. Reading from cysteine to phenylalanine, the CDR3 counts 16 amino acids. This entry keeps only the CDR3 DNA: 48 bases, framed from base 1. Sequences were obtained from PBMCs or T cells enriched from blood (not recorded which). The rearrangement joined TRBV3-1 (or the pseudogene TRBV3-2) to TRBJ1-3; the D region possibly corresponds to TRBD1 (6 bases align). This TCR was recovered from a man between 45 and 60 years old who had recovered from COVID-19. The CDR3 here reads CASSQEWTASGNTIYF. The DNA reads TGTGCCAGCAGCCAAGAATGGACAGCCTCTGGAAACACCATATATTTT.